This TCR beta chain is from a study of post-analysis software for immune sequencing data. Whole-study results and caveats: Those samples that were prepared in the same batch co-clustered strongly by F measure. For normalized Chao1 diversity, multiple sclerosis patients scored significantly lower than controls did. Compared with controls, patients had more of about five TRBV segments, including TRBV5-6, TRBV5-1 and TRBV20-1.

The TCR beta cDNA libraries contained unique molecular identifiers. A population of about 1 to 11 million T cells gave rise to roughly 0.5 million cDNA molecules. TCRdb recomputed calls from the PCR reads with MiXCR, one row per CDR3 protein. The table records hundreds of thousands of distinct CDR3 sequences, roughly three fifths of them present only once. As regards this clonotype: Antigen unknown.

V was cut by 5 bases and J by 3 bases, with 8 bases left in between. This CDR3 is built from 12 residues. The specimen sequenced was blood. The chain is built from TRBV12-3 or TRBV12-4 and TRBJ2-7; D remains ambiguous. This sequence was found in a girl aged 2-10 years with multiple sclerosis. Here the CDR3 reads CASSMSFYEQYF. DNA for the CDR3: TGTGCCAGCAGTATGTCCTTCTACGAGCAGTACTTC.